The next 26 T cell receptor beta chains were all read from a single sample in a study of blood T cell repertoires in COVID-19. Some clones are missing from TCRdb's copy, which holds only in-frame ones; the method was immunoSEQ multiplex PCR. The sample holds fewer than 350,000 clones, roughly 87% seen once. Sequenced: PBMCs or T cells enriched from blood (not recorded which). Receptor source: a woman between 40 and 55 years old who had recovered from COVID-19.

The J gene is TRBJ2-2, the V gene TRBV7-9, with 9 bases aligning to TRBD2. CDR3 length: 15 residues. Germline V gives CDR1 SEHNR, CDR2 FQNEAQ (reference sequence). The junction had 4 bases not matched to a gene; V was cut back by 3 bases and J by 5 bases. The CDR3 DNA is TGTGCCAGCAGCTTTAGCGGGAGTGTGACCGGGGAGCTGTTTTTT. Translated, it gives CASSFSGSVTGELFF.

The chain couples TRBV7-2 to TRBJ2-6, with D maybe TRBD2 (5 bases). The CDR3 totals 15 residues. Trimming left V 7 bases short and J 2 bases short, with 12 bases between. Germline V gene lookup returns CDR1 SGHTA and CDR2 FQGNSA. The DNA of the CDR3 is TGTGCCAGCACCTCCGGGGAAACTGGGGCCAACGTCCTGACTTTC. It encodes CASTSGETGANVLTF.

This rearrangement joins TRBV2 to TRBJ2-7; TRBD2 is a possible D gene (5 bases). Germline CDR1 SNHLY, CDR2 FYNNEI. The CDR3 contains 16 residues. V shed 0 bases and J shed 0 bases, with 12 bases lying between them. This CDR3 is CASSEALEESSYEQYF. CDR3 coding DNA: TGTGCCAGCAGTGAAGCGCTGGAGGAGAGCTCCTACGAGCAGTACTTC. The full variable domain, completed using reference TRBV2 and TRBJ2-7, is EPEVTQTPSHQVTQMGQEVILRCVPISNHLYFYWYRQILGQKVEFLVSFYNNEISEKSEIFDDQFSVERPDGSNFTLKIRSTKLEDSAMYFCASSEALEESSYEQYFGPGTRLTVT.

CDR3 loop: CASSIRTGFGQPQHF. CDR3 sequence (DNA): TGTGCCAGTAGTATCCGTACAGGTTTTGGTCAGCCCCAGCATTTT. V usage is TRBV19 and J usage is TRBJ1-5; D may be TRBD1 (5 bases). V shed 3 bases and J shed 6 bases, with 15 bases lying between them. CDR3 length: 15 residues. Germline V gene data show CDR1 as LNHDA and CDR2 as SQIVND (reference sequence).

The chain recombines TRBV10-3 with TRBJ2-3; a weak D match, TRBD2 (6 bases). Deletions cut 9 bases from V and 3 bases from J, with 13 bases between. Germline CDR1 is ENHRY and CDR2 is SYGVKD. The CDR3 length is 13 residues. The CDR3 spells CAIYQGGTDTQYF. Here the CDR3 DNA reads TGTGCCATTTATCAGGGAGGAACAGATACGCAGTATTTT.

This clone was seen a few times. Here the CDR3 reads CASSEKAGGPDTQYF. CDR3 in DNA: TGTGCCAGCAGTGAAAAAGCGGGAGGGCCAGATACGCAGTATTTT. The chain uses TRBV6-4 and TRBJ2-3; 10 bases are shared with TRBD2. The CDR3 consists of 15 residues. CDR1 and CDR2 from the germline V gene are MRHNA and SNTAGT. J lost 4 bases, V lost 3 bases, and 4 bases had no gene match.

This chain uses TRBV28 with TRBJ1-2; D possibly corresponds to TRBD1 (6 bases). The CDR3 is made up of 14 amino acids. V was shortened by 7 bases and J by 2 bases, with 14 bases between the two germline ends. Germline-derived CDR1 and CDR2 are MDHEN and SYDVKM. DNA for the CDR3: TGTGCCAGCATTTCACTAGGGGGAAACTATGGCTACACCTTC. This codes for CASISLGGNYGYTF.

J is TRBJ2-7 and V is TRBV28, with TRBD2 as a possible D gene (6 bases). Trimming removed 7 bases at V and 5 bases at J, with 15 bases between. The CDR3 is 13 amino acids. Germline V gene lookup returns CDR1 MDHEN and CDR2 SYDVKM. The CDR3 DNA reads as TGTGCCAGCACCATAGGACTATTTGACGAGCAGTACTTC. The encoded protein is CASTIGLFDEQYF. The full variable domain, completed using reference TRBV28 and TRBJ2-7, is DVKVTQSSRYLVKRTGEKVFLECVQDMDHENMFWYRQDPGLGLRLIYFSYDVKMKEKGDIPEGYSVSREKKERFSLILESASTNQTSMYLCASTIGLFDEQYFGPGTRLTVT.

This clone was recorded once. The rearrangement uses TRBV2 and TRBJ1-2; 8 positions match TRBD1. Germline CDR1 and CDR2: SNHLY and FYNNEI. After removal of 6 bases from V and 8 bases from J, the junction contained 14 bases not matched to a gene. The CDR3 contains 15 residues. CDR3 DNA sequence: TGTGCCAGCAGGGGGGACAGGACCGCGTCCGGGGGCTACACCTTC. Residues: CASRGDRTASGGYTF. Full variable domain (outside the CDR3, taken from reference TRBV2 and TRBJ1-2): EPEVTQTPSHQVTQMGQEVILRCVPISNHLYFYWYRQILGQKVEFLVSFYNNEISEKSEIFDDQFSVERPDGSNFTLKIRSTKLEDSAMYFCASRGDRTASGGYTFGSGTRLTVV.

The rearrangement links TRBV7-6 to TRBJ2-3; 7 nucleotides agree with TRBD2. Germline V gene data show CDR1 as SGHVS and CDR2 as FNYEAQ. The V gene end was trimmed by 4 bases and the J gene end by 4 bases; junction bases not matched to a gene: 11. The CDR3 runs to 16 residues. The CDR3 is CASSYGGVGTADTQYF. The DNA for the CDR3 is TGTGCCAGCAGCTATGGGGGGGTAGGGACGGCAGATACGCAGTATTTT.

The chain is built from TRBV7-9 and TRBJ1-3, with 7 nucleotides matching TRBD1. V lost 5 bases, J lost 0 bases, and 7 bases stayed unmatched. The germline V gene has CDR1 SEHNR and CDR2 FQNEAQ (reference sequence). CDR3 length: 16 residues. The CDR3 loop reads CASSPWDRHSGNTIYF. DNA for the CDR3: TGTGCCAGCAGCCCCTGGGACAGACACTCTGGAAACACCATATATTTT.

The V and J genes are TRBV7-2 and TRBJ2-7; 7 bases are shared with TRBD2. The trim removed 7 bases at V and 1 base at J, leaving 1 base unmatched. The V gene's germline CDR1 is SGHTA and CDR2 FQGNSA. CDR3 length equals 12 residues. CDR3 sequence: CASTGGSYEQYF. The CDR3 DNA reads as TGTGCCAGCACCGGGGGGTCCTACGAGCAGTACTTC.

CDR3 in DNA: TGCGCCAGCAGAAGAGGGCGCGGCGGCGCAGATACGCAGTATTTT. It is translated as CASRRGRGGADTQYF. The rearrangement uses TRBV4-3 and TRBJ2-3; a weak D match, TRBD2 (5 bases). Germline assignment: CDR1 LGHNA and CDR2 YSLEER. The CDR3 runs to 15 residues. V lost 6 bases and J 4 bases, leaving 17 bases between the germline ends.

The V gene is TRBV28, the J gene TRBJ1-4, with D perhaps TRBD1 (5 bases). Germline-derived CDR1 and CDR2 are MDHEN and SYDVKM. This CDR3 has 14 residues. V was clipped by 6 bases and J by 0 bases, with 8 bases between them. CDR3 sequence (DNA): TGTGCCAGCAGCAAACAGGCAACTAATGAAAAACTGTTTTTT. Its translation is CASSKQATNEKLFF. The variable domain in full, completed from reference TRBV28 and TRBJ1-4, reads DVKVTQSSRYLVKRTGEKVFLECVQDMDHENMFWYRQDPGLGLRLIYFSYDVKMKEKGDIPEGYSVSREKKERFSLILESASTNQTSMYLCASSKQATNEKLFFGSGTQLSVL.

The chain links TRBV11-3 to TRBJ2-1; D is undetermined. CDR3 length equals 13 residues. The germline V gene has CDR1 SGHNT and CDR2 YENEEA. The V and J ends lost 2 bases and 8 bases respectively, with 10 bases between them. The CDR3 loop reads CASSLTFVDEQFF. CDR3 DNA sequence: TGTGCCAGCAGCTTAACATTCGTCGATGAGCAGTTCTTC.

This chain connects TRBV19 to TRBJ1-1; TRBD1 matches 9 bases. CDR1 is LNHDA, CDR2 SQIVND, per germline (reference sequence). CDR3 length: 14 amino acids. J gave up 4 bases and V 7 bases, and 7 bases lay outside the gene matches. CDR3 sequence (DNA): TGTGCCAGTACTCCGGGACAGGGAATCACTGAAGCTTTCTTT. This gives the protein CASTPGQGITEAFF.

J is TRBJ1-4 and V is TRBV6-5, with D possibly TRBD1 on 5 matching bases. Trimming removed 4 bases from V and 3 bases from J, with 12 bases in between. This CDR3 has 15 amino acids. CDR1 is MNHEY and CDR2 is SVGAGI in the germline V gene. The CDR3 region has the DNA TGTGCCAGCAGTTCCCGCAGGGAGGCTAATGAAAAACTGTTTTTT. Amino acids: CASSSRREANEKLFF.

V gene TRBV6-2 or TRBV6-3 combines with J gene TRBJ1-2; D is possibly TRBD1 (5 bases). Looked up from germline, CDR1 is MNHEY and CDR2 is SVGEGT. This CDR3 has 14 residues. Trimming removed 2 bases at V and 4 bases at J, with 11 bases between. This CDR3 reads CASSYGAPGYGYTF. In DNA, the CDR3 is TGTGCCAGCAGTTACGGGGCCCCGGGCTATGGCTACACCTTC.

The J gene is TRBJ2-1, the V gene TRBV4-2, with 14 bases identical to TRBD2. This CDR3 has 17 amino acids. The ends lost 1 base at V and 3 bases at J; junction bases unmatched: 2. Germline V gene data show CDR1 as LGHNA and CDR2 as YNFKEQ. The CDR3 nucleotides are TGTGCCAGCAGCCAAGGACTAGCGGGAGGGGACTACAATGAGCAGTTCTTC. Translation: CASSQGLAGGDYNEQFF.

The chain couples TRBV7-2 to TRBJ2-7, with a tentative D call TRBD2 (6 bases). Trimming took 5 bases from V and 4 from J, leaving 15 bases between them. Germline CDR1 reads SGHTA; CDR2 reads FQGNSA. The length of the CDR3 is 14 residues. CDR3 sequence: CASSRGLPPYEQYF. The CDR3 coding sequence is TGTGCCAGCAGCCGGGGACTTCCCCCTTACGAGCAGTACTTC.

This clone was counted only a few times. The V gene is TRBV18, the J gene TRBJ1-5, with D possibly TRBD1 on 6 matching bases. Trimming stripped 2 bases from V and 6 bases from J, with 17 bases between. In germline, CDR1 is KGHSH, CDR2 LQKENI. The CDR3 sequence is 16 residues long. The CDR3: CASSPNRQAGGQPQHF. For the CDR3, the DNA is TGTGCCAGCTCACCAAACCGACAGGCCGGAGGTCAGCCCCAGCATTTT.

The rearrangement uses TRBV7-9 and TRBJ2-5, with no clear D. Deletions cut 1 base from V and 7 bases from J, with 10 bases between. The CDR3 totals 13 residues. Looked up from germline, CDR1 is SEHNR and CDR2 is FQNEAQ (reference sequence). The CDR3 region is CASSLGAFGTQYF. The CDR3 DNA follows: TGTGCCAGCAGCTTAGGGGCCTTCGGGACCCAGTACTTC.

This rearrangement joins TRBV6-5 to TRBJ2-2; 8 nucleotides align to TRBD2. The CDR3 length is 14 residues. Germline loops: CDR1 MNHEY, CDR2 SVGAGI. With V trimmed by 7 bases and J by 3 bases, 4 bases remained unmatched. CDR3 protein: CASKREGDTGELFF. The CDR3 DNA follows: TGTGCCAGCAAACGGGAGGGGGACACCGGGGAGCTGTTTTTT.

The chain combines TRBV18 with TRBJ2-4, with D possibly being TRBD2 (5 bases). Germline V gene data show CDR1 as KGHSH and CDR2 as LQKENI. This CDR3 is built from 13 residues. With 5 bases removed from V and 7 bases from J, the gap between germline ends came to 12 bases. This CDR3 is CASSIDPGNIQYF. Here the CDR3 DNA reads TGTGCCAGCTCAATAGACCCGGGGAACATTCAGTACTTC.

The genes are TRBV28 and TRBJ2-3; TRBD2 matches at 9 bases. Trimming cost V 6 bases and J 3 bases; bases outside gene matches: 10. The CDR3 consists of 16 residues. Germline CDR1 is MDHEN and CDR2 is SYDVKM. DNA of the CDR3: TGTGCCAGCAGCCCCGGACTAGCGCGTATTACAGATACGCAGTATTTT. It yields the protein CASSPGLARITDTQYF.

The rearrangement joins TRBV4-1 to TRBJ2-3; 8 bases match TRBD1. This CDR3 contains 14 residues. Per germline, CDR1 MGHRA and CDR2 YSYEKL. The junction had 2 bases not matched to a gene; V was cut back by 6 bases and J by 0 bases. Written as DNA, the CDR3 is TGCGCCAGCAGAAGACAGGGGAGCACAGATACGCAGTATTTT. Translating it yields CASRRQGSTDTQYF.